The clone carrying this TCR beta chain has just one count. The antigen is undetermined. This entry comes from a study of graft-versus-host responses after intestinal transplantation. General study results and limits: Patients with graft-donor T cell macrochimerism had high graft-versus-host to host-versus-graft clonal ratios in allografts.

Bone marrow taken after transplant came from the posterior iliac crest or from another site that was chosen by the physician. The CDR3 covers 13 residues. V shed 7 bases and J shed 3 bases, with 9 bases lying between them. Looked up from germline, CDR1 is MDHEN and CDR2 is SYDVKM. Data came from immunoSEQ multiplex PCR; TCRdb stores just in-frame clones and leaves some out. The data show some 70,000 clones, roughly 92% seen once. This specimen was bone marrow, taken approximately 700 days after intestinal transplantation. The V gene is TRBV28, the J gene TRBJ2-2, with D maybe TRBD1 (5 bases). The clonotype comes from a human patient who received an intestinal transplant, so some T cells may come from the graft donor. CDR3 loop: CASTGFDTGELFF. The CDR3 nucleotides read TGTGCCAGCACAGGGTTTGACACCGGGGAGCTGTTTTTT.